These 28 T cell receptor beta chains originate from one sample sequenced in a study of T cell changes during pregnancy in multiple sclerosis. Sequencing was performed with immunoSEQ multiplex PCR; in TCRdb, only in-frame clones are kept and a portion is missing. The data hold tens of thousands of clones, with 90% to 95% observed a single time. The sequenced sample was peripheral blood, obtained in the second trimester of pregnancy. These receptors all stem from a female donor with multiple sclerosis, enrolled in a pregnancy study.

This sequence joins TRBV7-9 and TRBJ1-2; 7 bases are shared with TRBD1. V gave up 5 bases and J gave up 4 bases; unmatched junction bases: 13. Germline V gene data show CDR1 as SEHNR and CDR2 as FQNEAQ (reference sequence). The CDR3 has 16 amino acids. The CDR3 nucleotides are TGTGCCAGCAGCCACCCCATCGAACAGGGGAGCTATGGCTACACCTTC. This sequence encodes CASSHPIEQGSYGYTF.

The chain carries TRBV28 and TRBJ2-5; 7 nucleotides agree with TRBD1. CDR1 and CDR2 from the germline V gene are MDHEN and SYDVKM. This CDR3 contains 14 residues. V shed 6 bases and J 1 base; nucleotides not matched to a gene: 5. The CDR3 loop is CASRYRTGQETQYF. DNA of the CDR3: TGTGCCAGCAGATATAGGACAGGCCAAGAGACCCAGTACTTC.

In its sample, this clone was seen once. J is TRBJ2-2 and V is TRBV27, with 8 bases aligning to TRBD1. After removal of 3 bases from V and 4 bases from J, the junction contained 10 bases not matched to a gene. The CDR3 consists of 17 residues. In germline, CDR1 is MNHEY, CDR2 SMNVEV (reference sequence). CDR3 DNA sequence: TGTGCCAGCAGTTTCGGACTACAGGGGGGCAGCACCGGGGAGCTGTTTTTT. Encoded protein: CASSFGLQGGSTGELFF.

The rearrangement joins TRBV9 to TRBJ2-7, with 8 bases lining up with TRBD2. This CDR3 has 15 amino acids. V gave up 3 bases and J gave up 0 bases; unmatched junction bases: 5. Germline V gene lookup returns CDR1 SGDLS and CDR2 YYNGEE. The CDR3: CASSGPGTSSYEQYF. The DNA of the CDR3 is TGTGCCAGCAGCGGCCCCGGGACTAGCTCCTACGAGCAGTACTTC.

The chain is built from TRBV29-1 and TRBJ2-5, with a weak D call TRBD1 (6 bases). Between the trimmed V and J ends, which lost 8 bases and 4 bases, there was a span of 14 bases. The CDR3 contains 12 residues. Germline-derived CDR1 and CDR2 are SQVTM and ANQGSEA. CDR3 sequence: CSTRQAPETQYF. CDR3 nucleotide sequence: TGCAGCACAAGACAGGCGCCAGAGACCCAGTACTTC.

J is TRBJ1-2 and V is TRBV18; D perhaps matches TRBD1 (5 bases). CDR1 and CDR2 from the germline V gene are KGHSH and LQKENI. This CDR3 is 16 amino acids long. Trimming cost V 3 bases and J 4 bases, with 18 bases left between them. The CDR3 sequence is CASSPAPQVVIYGYTF. The DNA of the CDR3 is TGTGCCAGCTCACCCGCACCACAGGTGGTGATCTATGGCTACACCTTC.

The chain links TRBV5-4 to TRBJ1-2, with 9 bases aligning to TRBD1. V dropped 2 bases and J dropped 1; count of bases not matched to a gene: 9. The CDR3 is 17 residues long. CDR1 is SGHNT and CDR2 is YYREEE in the germline V gene (reference sequence). CDR3 coding DNA: TGTGCCAGCAGCTTCCCGGGACAGGGTCTCGTTAACTATGGCTACACCTTC. It specifies CASSFPGQGLVNYGYTF.

The CDR3 DNA reads TGTGCCAGCAGCGGTCACAGGGTCTCCGAGCAGTACTTC. It translates to CASSGHRVSEQYF. The genes are TRBV9 and TRBJ2-7, with a tentative D call TRBD1 (6 bases). The ends were cut back, 3 bases at V and 6 bases at J, with 13 bases in the middle. The V gene's germline CDR1 is SGDLS and CDR2 YYNGEE. The CDR3 sequence is 13 residues long.

The V gene is TRBV27, the J gene TRBJ1-6; D perhaps matches TRBD1 (5 bases). Trimming stripped 10 bases from V and 11 bases from J, with 21 bases between. Germline CDR1 is MNHEY and CDR2 is SMNVEV (reference sequence). The CDR3 has 14 residues. Here the CDR3 DNA reads TGTGCCACCAGGGTGGGAGGGCGATCAGCACCCCTCCACTTT. Its protein is CATRVGGRSAPLHF.

The chain is built from TRBV11-2 and TRBJ2-1; possibly TRBD2 for D (5 bases). Germline V lookup: CDR1 SGHAT, CDR2 FQNNGV. Trimming took 1 base from V and 9 from J, leaving 13 bases between them. This CDR3 contains 14 residues. CDR3 loop: CASSLGLASSEQFF. The CDR3 DNA sequence: TGTGCCAGCAGCTTAGGCCTAGCCAGCAGTGAGCAGTTCTTC.

V is TRBV6-1 and J is TRBJ1-4; possible D gene TRBD1, 5 bases. CDR1 is MNHNS, CDR2 SASEGT, per germline. Trimming took off 3 bases at V and 2 bases at J, with 7 bases between the two ends. This CDR3 has 14 amino acids. The CDR3 reads CASSEDMTNEKLFF. The CDR3 DNA sequence: TGTGCCAGCAGTGAGGACATGACTAATGAAAAACTGTTTTTT.

The chain uses TRBV5-1 and TRBJ2-3; TRBD2 agrees at 11 bases. CDR1 is SGHRS and CDR2 is YFSETQ in the germline V gene. The CDR3 runs to 17 residues. The trim removed 0 bases at V and 4 bases at J, leaving 7 bases unmatched. CDR3 sequence: CASSLGSGGAFPDTQYF. CDR3 sequence (DNA): TGCGCCAGCAGCTTGGGTAGCGGGGGGGCCTTTCCAGATACGCAGTATTTT. Complete variable domain (other parts from reference TRBV5-1 and TRBJ2-3): KAGVTQTPRYLIKTRGQQVTLSCSPISGHRSVSWYQQTPGQGLQFLFEYFSETQRNKGNFPGRFSGRQFSNSRSEMNVSTLELGDSALYLCASSLGSGGAFPDTQYFGPGTRLTVL.

This rearrangement joins TRBV19 to TRBJ1-1; D perhaps matches TRBD1 (6 bases). Germline loops: CDR1 LNHDA, CDR2 SQIVND (reference sequence). The CDR3 is made up of 14 amino acids. The V gene lost 6 bases and the J gene lost 8 bases, with 19 bases spanning the gap. The CDR3 DNA reads TGTGCCAGTAGCCTACGGGACATTCTTCGGGAAGCTTTCTTT. Encoded protein: CASSLRDILREAFF.

This chain joins TRBV29-1 and TRBJ1-1; possible D gene TRBD1, 5 bases. In germline, CDR1 is SQVTM, CDR2 ANQGSEA. Trimming stripped 6 bases from V and 1 base from J, with 9 bases between. The CDR3 loop spans 12 amino acids. CDR3 DNA: TGCAGCGTGGGACTGCAGAACACTGAAGCTTTCTTT. Protein: CSVGLQNTEAFF.

In this sample, this clone turned up once. This chain uses TRBV10-2 with TRBJ2-2; maybe TRBD2 (5 bases). V lost 6 bases and J 4 bases, leaving 15 bases between the germline ends. Germline CDR1 reads WSHSY; CDR2 reads SAAADI. The CDR3 has 15 amino acids. CDR3 DNA sequence: TGCGCCAGCAGGGACGCTACTAGATCCACCGGGGAGCTGTTTTTT. Protein product: CASRDATRSTGELFF.

The V call is TRBV5-1, the J call TRBJ2-3, with TRBD1 matching over 7 bases. Germline V lookup: CDR1 SGHRS, CDR2 YFSETQ. This CDR3 is built from 16 residues. V lost 0 bases and J lost 2; bases outside the gene matches: 6. The CDR3 reads CASSLGQGLYTDTQYF. The CDR3 DNA sequence: TGCGCCAGCAGCTTGGGACAGGGTCTATACACAGATACGCAGTATTTT.

This chain joins TRBV18 and TRBJ1-5, with a weak D call TRBD1 (5 bases). There are 13 residues in the CDR3. The germline CDR1 and CDR2 sequences are KGHSH and LQKENI. Trimming stripped 4 bases from V and 4 bases from J, with 8 bases between. The CDR3 loop reads CASSQGWNQPQHF. CDR3 DNA sequence: TGTGCCAGCTCACAGGGGTGGAATCAGCCCCAGCATTTT.

The chain has TRBV7-3 and TRBJ2-5, with TRBD2 matching over 8 bases. After removal of 5 bases from V and 1 base from J, the junction contained 3 bases not matched to a gene. CDR1 is SGHTA and CDR2 is FQGTGA in the germline V gene. The CDR3 contains 14 residues. Written as DNA, the CDR3 is TGTGCCAGCAGCAACCGGGGGGGCCAAGAGACCCAGTACTTC. It specifies CASSNRGGQETQYF.

This chain uses TRBV5-6 with TRBJ1-1; D remains unclear. The CDR3 is made up of 13 amino acids. The V end lost 0 bases, the J end lost 6 bases, and 9 bases lay between the germline ends. Germline V gene data show CDR1 as SGHDT and CDR2 as YYEEEE. The DNA for the CDR3 is TGTGCCAGCAGCTTGGCCCCACCAGCTGAAGCTTTCTTT. Amino acids: CASSLAPPAEAFF. Full variable domain (rest looked up from reference TRBV5-6 and TRBJ1-1): DAGVTQSPTHLIKTRGQQVTLRCSPKSGHDTVSWYQQALGQGPQFIFQYYEEEERQRGNFPDRFSGHQFPNYSSELNVNALLLGDSALYLCASSLAPPAEAFFGQGTRLTVV.

The CDR3 DNA sequence: TGCAGCGTGGGGGGGGGTTTAACCGGGGAGCTGTTTTTT. Amino acids: CSVGGGLTGELFF. This sequence joins TRBV29-1 and TRBJ2-2, with 7 bases matching TRBD2. This CDR3 comprises 13 residues. With 6 bases clipped from V and 5 bases from J, the junction kept 6 bases outside the gene matches. The germline CDR1 and CDR2 sequences are SQVTM and ANQGSEA.

The DNA of the CDR3 is TGTGCCAGTAGTGACAGGGTCAATGAGCAGTTCTTC. Protein: CASSDRVNEQFF. This chain joins TRBV19 and TRBJ2-1; 7 bases are a match to TRBD1. The V gene end was trimmed by 5 bases and the J gene end by 6 bases; junction bases not matched to a gene: 1. This CDR3 is 12 amino acids long. CDR1 LNHDA and CDR2 SQIVND come from the germline V gene (reference sequence). Full variable domain (remainder filled in from reference TRBV19 and TRBJ2-1): DGGITQSPKYLFRKEGQNVTLSCEQNLNHDAMYWYRQDPGQGLRLIYYSQIVNDFQKGDIAEGYSVSREKKESFPLTVTSAQKNPTAFYLCASSDRVNEQFFGPGTRLTVL.

The J gene is TRBJ2-5, the V gene TRBV11-2, with 14 nucleotides matching TRBD2. The germline V gene encodes CDR1 SGHAT and CDR2 FQNNGV. This CDR3 is 17 amino acids long. V was clipped by 4 bases and J by 5 bases; unmatched bases: 9. CDR3 sequence reads: CASSSRGLAGGTETQYF. The DNA for the CDR3 is TGTGCCAGCAGCTCCCGCGGACTAGCGGGGGGCACGGAGACCCAGTACTTC.

This chain connects TRBV5-4 to TRBJ2-3; D gene uncertain. The CDR3 contains 13 residues. Germline V CDR1 and CDR2: SGHNT, YYREEE (reference sequence). V was shortened by 4 bases and J by 6 bases, with 12 bases between the two germline ends. CDR3 DNA: TGTGCCAGCAGCCTCCCCCCCTTCGATACGCAGTATTTT. It translates to CASSLPPFDTQYF.

This chain uses TRBV9 with TRBJ2-5, with 13 bases aligning to TRBD2. Germline values: CDR1 SGDLS, CDR2 YYNGEE. This CDR3 region has 16 residues. The trim removed 4 bases at V and 5 bases at J, leaving 8 bases unmatched. The CDR3 loop is CASSQPLAGGPETQYF. DNA for the CDR3: TGTGCCAGCAGCCAACCACTAGCGGGGGGGCCTGAGACCCAGTACTTC.

CDR3 sequence: CASSRGTVDYGYTF. DNA for the CDR3: TGTGCCAGCAGCAGGGGAACAGTCGACTATGGCTACACCTTC. The chain uses TRBV5-8 and TRBJ1-2; the D gene is possibly TRBD1 (5 bases). The CDR3 runs 14 residues. Trimming cost V 4 bases and J 3 bases, with 13 bases left between them. The germline gives CDR1 SGHTS, CDR2 YDEGEE.

This chain joins TRBV5-6 and TRBJ2-2; 8 bases are a match to TRBD2. The CDR3 length is 14 residues. Germline trimming cut 1 base from V and 6 bases from J; bases unmatched to any gene: 2. Germline loops: CDR1 SGHDT, CDR2 YYEEEE. Here the CDR3 reads CASSLSGGAGELFF. Written as DNA, the CDR3 is TGTGCCAGCAGCTTGTCGGGAGGGGCCGGGGAGCTGTTTTTT.

The CDR3 sequence is CATGARQGNTEAFF. The CDR3, as DNA: TGTGCCACCGGAGCCAGACAGGGCAACACTGAAGCTTTCTTT. V and J are TRBV5-5 and TRBJ1-1, with 7 bases matching TRBD1. Losses at the gene ends were 9 bases for V and 2 bases for J; bases not matched to a gene: 10. The V gene's germline CDR1 is SGHKS and CDR2 YYEKEE (reference sequence). This CDR3 has 14 residues.

The CDR3 nucleotides read TGTGCCAGCAGTGAGAAGCGGGGGGACCCCCGGCGTTCACCCCTCCACTTT. This translates into CASSEKRGDPRRSPLHF. The chain combines TRBV6-1 with TRBJ1-6; weak D call: TRBD1 (5 bases). Per the germline V gene, CDR1 is MNHNS and CDR2 is SASEGT. V lost 3 bases and J 9 bases, leaving 21 bases between the germline ends. The CDR3 extends over 17 amino acids.